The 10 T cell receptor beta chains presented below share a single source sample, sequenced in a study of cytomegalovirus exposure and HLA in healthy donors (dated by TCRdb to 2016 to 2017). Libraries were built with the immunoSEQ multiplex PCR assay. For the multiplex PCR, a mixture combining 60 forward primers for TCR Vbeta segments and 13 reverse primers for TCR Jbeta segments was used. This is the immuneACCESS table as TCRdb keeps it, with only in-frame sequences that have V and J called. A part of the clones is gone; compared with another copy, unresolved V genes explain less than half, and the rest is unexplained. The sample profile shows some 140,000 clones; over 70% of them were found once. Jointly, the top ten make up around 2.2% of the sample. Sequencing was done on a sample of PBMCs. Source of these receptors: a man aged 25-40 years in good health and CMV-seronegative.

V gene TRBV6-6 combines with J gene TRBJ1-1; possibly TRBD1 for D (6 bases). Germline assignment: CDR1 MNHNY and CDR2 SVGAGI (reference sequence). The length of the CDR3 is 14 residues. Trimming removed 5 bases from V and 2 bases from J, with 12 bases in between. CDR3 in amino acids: CASSTTGTNTEAFF. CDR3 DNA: TGTGCCAGCAGTACGACAGGTACCAACACTGAAGCTTTCTTT.

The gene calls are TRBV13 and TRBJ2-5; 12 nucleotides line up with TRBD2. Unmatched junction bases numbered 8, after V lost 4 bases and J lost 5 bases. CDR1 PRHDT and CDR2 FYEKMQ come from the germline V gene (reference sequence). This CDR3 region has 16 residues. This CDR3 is CASSSPVLAGGETQYF. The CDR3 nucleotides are TGTGCCAGCAGCTCGCCCGTCCTAGCGGGAGGGGAGACCCAGTACTTC.

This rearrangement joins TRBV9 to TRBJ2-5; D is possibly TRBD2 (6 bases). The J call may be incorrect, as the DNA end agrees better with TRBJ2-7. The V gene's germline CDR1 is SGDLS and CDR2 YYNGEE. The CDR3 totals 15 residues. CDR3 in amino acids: CASSVAGDRGYEQYF. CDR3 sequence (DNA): TGTGCCAGCAGCGTAGCGGGGGATAGGGGATACGAGCAGTACTTC.

CDR3 bases: TGTGCCAGCAGCTCCTCCGGGACAGGACCTTGGGAGACCCAGTACTTC. This codes for CASSSSGTGPWETQYF. This chain links TRBV7-9 with TRBJ2-5; the match to TRBD1 covers 8 bases. The CDR3 is made up of 16 amino acids. CDR1 SEHNR and CDR2 FQNEAQ come from the germline V gene (reference sequence). V lost 4 bases, J lost 5 bases, and 12 bases stayed unmatched.

CDR3 nucleotide sequence: TGTGCCTGGGGAGCTCGACTAGAGCCCTACAATGAGCAGTTCTTC. Protein sequence: CAWGARLEPYNEQFF. J is TRBJ2-1 and V is TRBV30; D may be TRBD2 (6 bases). Germline V gives CDR1 GTSNPN, CDR2 SVGIG (reference sequence). V shed 5 bases and J shed 2 bases, with 16 bases lying between them. The CDR3 consists of 15 residues.

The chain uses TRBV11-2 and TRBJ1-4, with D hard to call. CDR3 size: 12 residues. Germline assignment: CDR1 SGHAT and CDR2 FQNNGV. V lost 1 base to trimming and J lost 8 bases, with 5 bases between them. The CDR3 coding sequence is TGTGCCAGCAGCTTAGTGGGCGAAAAACTGTTTTTT. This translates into CASSLVGEKLFF.

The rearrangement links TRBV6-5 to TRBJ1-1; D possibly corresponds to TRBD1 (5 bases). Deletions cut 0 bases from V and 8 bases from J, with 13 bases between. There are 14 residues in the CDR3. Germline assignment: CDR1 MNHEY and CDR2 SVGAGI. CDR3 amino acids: CASSYSEGWGEAFF. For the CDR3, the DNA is TGTGCCAGCAGTTACTCGGAGGGGTGGGGCGAAGCTTTCTTT.

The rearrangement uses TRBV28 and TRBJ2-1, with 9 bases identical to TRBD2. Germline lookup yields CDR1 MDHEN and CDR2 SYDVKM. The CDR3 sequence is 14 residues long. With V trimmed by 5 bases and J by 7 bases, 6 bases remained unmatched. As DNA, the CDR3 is TGTGCCAGCAGTGTTCGACTAGCGGAGAATGAGCAGTTCTTC. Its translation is CASSVRLAENEQFF.

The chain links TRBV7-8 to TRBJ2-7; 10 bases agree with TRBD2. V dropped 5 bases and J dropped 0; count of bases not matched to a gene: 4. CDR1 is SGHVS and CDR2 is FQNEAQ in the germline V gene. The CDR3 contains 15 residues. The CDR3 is CASSGLAESSYEQYF. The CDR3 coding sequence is TGTGCCAGCAGCGGACTAGCGGAGAGCTCCTACGAGCAGTACTTC.

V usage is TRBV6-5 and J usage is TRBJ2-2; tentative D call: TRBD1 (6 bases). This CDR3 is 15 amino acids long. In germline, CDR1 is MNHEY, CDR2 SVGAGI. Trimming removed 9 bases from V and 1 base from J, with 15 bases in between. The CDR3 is CASLPLGGNTGELFF. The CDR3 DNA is TGTGCCAGTCTCCCTTTAGGGGGGAACACCGGGGAGCTGTTTTTT.